Listed below are T cell receptor beta chains from one sample, sequenced in a study of blood T cell repertoires in COVID-19. Sequencing used immunoSEQ multiplex PCR; TCRdb keeps in-frame clones, though not all of them. The sample carries over 150,000 clones, roughly 84% recorded once. The sample comprised peripheral blood. All receptors come from a woman aged 40 to 49 with COVID-19, enrolled during active disease. Both conserved end residues are part of each CDR3. The D gene is left open where the match is weak. Rows may omit the clone size; those that give it use once, few, many or a size class.

DNA,CDR3,J,D,size,V
TGTGCCAGCAGCACTCGACTAGCGGGGTCCTACAATGAGCAGTTCTTC,CASSTRLAGSYNEQFF,TRBJ2-1,TRBD2,-,TRBV9
TGCGCCAGCAGTTTAACCGGGACACCTAACACCGGGGAGCTGTTTTTT,CASSLTGTPNTGELFF,TRBJ2-2,-,-,TRBV5-1
TGTGCCAGCAGGTGGACTACGGGAGGTGAAGCTTTCTTT,CASRWTTGGEAFF,TRBJ1-1,-,-,TRBV2
TGCGCCAGCAGCTTGGCACTAGGCCTAGCGGGAATGGGGGCAACGCAGTATTTT,CASSLALGLAGMGATQYF,TRBJ2-3,TRBD2,once,TRBV5-1
TGTGCCAGCAGCCCAGGTGGCGGGAGTTCCTACAATGAGCAGTTCTTC,CASSPGGGSSYNEQFF,TRBJ2-1,TRBD2,once,TRBV7-3
TGTGCCAGCTTCTGGGGGGGTTACGGCAATCAGCCCCAGCATTTT,CASFWGGYGNQPQHF,TRBJ1-5,-,-,TRBV27
TGTGCCAGTAGTATAAATCTAGACAGGGAATTGATACGGTATGGCTACACCTTC,CASSINLDRELIRYGYTF,TRBJ1-2,TRBD1,-,TRBV19
TGTGCCAGCAGCCAAGATCTGTCAGGGGGAGCCGACACTGAAGCTTTCTTT,CASSQDLSGGADTEAFF,TRBJ1-1,TRBD1,few,TRBV4-2
TGCGCCAGCAGCTTTGGGGACAGGGACCTTGTACACTCACCCCTCCACTTT,CASSFGDRDLVHSPLHF,TRBJ1-6,TRBD1,few,TRBV5-1
TGCGCCAGCAGCCTTTCCCGAAGGGACATCCACTTT,CASSLSRRDIHF,TRBJ1-6,-,-,TRBV4-1